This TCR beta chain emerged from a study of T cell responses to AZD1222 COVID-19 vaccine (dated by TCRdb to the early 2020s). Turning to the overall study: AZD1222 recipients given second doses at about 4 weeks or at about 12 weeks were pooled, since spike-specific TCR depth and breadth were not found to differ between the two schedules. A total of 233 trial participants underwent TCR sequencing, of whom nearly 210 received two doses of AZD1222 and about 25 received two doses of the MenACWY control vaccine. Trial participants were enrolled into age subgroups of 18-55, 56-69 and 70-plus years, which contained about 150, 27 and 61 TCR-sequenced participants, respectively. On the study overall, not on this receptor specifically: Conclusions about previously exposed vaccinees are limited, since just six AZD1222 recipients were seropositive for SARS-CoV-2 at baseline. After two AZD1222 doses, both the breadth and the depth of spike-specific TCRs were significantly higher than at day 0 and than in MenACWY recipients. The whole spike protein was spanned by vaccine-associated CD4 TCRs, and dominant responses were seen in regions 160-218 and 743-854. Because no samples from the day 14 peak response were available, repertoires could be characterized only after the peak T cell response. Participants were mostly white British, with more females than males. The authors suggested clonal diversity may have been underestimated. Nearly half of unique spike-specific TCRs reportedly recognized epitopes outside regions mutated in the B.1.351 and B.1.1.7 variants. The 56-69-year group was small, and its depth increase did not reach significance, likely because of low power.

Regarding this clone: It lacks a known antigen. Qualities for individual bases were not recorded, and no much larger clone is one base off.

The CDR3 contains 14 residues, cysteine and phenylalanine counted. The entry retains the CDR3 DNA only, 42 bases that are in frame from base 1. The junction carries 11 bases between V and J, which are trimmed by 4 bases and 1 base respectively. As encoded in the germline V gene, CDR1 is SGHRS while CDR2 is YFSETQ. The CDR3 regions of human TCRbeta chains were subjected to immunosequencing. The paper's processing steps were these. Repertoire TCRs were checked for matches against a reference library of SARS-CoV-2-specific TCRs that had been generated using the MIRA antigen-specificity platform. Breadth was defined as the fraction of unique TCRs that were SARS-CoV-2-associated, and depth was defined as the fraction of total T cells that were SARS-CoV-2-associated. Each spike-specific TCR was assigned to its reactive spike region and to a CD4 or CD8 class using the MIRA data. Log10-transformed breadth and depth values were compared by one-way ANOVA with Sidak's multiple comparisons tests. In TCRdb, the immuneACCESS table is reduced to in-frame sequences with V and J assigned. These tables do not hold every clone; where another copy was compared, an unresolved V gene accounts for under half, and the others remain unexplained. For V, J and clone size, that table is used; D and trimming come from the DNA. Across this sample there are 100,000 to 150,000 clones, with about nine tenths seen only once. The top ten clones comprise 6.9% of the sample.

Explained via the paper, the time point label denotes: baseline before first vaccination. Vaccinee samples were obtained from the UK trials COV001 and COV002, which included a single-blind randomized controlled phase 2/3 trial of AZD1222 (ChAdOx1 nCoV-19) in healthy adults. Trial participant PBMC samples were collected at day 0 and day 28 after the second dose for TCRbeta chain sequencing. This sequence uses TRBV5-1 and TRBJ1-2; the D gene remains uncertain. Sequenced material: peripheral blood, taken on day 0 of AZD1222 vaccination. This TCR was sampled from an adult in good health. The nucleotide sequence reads TGCGCCAGCAGCGTAAACGACGTTAACTATGGCTACACCTTC. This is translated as CASSVNDVNYGYTF.